A selection of T cell receptor beta chains follows, all from one sample in a study of T cell repertoires in cytomegalovirus infection. TCRdb itself ran the reads through MiXCR, one entry per CDR3 protein. The sample lists 100,000 or so distinct CDR3 sequences; approximately 16% were seen once. Sequenced material: PBMCs. These receptors all come from a human donor in good health (CMV status not recorded). Some clones in this sample may be carry-over from other donors' samples. The CDR3 runs from the conserved cysteine through the conserved F or W. Fields, in order: clone size, D gene, V gene, J gene, CDR3 protein, CDR3 DNA. The D gene is left open where the match is weak. Only some rows state a clone size, as once, few, many or a class for expanded clones.

many	-	TRBV6-6	TRBJ2-1	CASSASGLVYNEQFF	TGTGCCAGCAGTGCCTCAGGGTTAGTCTACAATGAGCAGTTCTTC
many	-	TRBV9	TRBJ2-1	CASSVVTGSYNEQFF	TGTGCCAGCAGCGTAGTGACAGGCTCCTACAATGAGCAGTTCTTC
-	TRBD2	TRBV2	TRBJ2-3	CASTAGGDTDTQYF	TGTGCCAGCACCGCGGGGGGCGATACAGATACGCAGTATTTT
few	TRBD2	TRBV28	TRBJ2-1	CASRSAGDSNEQFF	TGTGCCAGCAGGTCAGCGGGGGACTCCAATGAGCAGTTCTTC
few	-	TRBV11-3	TRBJ2-2	CASSLEPGELFF	TGTGCCAGCAGCTTAGAGCCCGGGGAGCTGTTTTTT
many	-	TRBV7-9	TRBJ2-7	CASSSHKEQYF	TGTGCCAGCAGCTCGCATAAGGAGCAGTACTTC
-	TRBD1	TRBV2	TRBJ1-5	CASSPTGLNQPQHF	TGTGCCAGCAGTCCGACAGGGCTCAATCAGCCCCAGCATTTT
many	-	TRBV7-2	TRBJ1-1	CASSPLGVGSFF	TGTGCCAGCAGCCCCCTAGGGGTGGGGTCTTTCTTT
few	TRBD1	TRBV6-6	TRBJ1-5	CASSSQEGASQPQHF	TGTGCCAGCAGCTCCCAAGAGGGGGCTTCTCAGCCCCAGCATTTT
-	-	TRBV7-9	TRBJ1-2	CASSLTALGYTF	TGTGCCAGCAGCTTGACGGCGTTGGGCTACACCTTC
-	TRBD2	TRBV20-1	TRBJ2-7	CSATSGGAWDEQYF	TGCAGTGCTACTAGCGGGGGGGCCTGGGACGAGCAGTACTTC
many	-	TRBV7-2	TRBJ2-3	CASSLAQRTTDTQYF	TGTGCCAGCAGCTTAGCCCAGAGGACGACAGATACGCAGTATTTT
many	-	TRBV4-1	TRBJ2-5	CASSQASGEGETQYF	TGCGCCAGCAGCCAAGCATCAGGGGAAGGGGAGACCCAGTACTTC
many	-	TRBV7-2	TRBJ2-3	CASSRGNTQYF	TGTGCCAGCAGCCGGGGGAATACGCAGTATTTT
few	TRBD1	TRBV2	TRBJ2-3	CASNPTGASTDTQYF	TGTGCCAGCAACCCGACAGGGGCCAGCACAGATACGCAGTATTTT
-	TRBD2	TRBV29-1	TRBJ2-5	CSVEERGFQETQYF	TGCAGCGTTGAGGAGCGGGGGTTCCAAGAGACCCAGTACTTC
few	TRBD2	TRBV12-3/TRBV12-4	TRBJ2-3	CATGTTSGGTDTQYF	TGTGCCACCGGAACGACTAGCGGGGGCACAGATACGCAGTATTTT
many	-	TRBV28	TRBJ1-1	CATSGVGTEAFF	TGTGCCACATCAGGGGTTGGCACTGAAGCTTTCTTT
many	TRBD2	TRBV7-2	TRBJ2-3	CASSPSGRTTDTQYF	TGTGCCAGCAGCCCTAGCGGGCGGACCACAGATACGCAGTATTTT
few	-	TRBV20-1	TRBJ2-3	CSAPGTQSTDTQYF	TGCAGTGCTCCGGGGACCCAGAGCACAGATACGCAGTATTTT
-	-	TRBV19	TRBJ2-7	CASSIVPYEQYF	TGTGCCAGTAGTATAGTACCCTACGAGCAGTACTTC
-	-	TRBV2	TRBJ1-4	CASRAFGTNEKLFF	TGTGCCAGCAGGGCATTCGGAACTAATGAAAAACTGTTTTTT